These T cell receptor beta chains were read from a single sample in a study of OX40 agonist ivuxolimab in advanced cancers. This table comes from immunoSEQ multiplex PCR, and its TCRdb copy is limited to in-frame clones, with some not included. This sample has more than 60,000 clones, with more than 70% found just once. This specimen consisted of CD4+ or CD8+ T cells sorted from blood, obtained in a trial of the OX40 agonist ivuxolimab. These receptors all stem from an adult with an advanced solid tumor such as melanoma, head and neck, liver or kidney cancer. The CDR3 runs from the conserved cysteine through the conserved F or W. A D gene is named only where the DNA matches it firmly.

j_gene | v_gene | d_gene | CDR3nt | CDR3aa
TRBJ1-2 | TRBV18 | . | TGTGCCAGCTCACCACTCGACGAAGCCCTCGGAGGCTACACCTTC | CASSPLDEALGGYTF
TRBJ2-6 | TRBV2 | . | TGTGCCAGCAACCCAGGGCTATTCACTGGGGCCAACGTCCTGACTTTC | CASNPGLFTGANVLTF
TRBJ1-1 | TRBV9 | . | TGTGCCAGCAGCGTAGATGGGGGTGGACGGGGGAACACTGAAGCTTTCTTT | CASSVDGGGRGNTEAFF
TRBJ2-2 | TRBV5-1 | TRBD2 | TGCGCCAGCAGCTACTCTAGCGGGAGGGCGGGCGCCGGGGAGCTGTTTTTT | CASSYSSGRAGAGELFF
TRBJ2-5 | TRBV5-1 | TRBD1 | TGCGCCAGCAGCCGTGACAGGGTGGGTCAAGAGACCCAGTACTTC | CASSRDRVGQETQYF
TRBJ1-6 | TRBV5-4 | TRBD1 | TGTGCCAGCAGCTTGGGAGGGGGCGCCTTGGGTTCACCCCTCCACTTT | CASSLGGGALGSPLHF
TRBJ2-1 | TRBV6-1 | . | TGTGCCAGCAAGGGCGGGGCCAGCTCCTACAATGAGCAGTTCTTC | CASKGGASSYNEQFF
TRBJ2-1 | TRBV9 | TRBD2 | TGTGCCAGCAGCGTGACTAGCGGCCAATACAATGAGCAGTTCTTC | CASSVTSGQYNEQFF
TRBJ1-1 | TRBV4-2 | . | TGTGCCAGCAGCCAAGATGAGGAACAAATGAACACTGAAGCTTTCTTT | CASSQDEEQMNTEAFF
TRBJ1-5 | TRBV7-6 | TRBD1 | TGTGCCAGCAGTCCCCGGACAGGGGCTAATCAGCCCCAGCATTTT | CASSPRTGANQPQHF
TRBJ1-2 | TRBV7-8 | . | TGTGCCAGCAGCTTAGCGGGGGATGGCGGCTACACCTTC | CASSLAGDGGYTF
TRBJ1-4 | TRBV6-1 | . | TGTGCCAGCGGGAAGGTTCCTACTAATGAAAAACTGTTTTTT | CASGKVPTNEKLFF
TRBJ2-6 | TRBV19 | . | TGTGCCAGTAGACCCCGAGGGGAATCTGGGGCCAACGTCCTGACTTTC | CASRPRGESGANVLTF
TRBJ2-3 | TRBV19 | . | TGTGCCAGTAGTATAACAGCCTCAGATACGCAGTATTTT | CASSITASDTQYF
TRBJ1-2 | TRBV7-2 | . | TGTGCCAGCAGCTTAGCGGGCGGCCGGACTAACTATGGCTACACCTTC | CASSLAGGRTNYGYTF
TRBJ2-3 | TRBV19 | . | TGTGCCAGTAGACTTACCGGGATCACTAGCACAGATACGCAGTATTTT | CASRLTGITSTDTQYF
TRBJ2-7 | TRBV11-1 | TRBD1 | TGTGCCAGCAGCAAAGGACAGGTCTACGAGCAGTACTTC | CASSKGQVYEQYF
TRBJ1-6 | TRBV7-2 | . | TGTGCCAGCGGTGACAGAGCAGTTTCACCCCTCCACTTT | CASGDRAVSPLHF
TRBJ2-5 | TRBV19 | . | TGTGCCAGTAGTATAACGGGGGGCGGGGAGACCCAGTACTTC | CASSITGGGETQYF
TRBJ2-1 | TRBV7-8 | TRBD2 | TGTGCCAGTAAACTTAGTCGTAGCGGGAGGGCCTCTGCAGCTAGGGAGCAGTTCTTC | CASKLSRSGRASAAREQFF
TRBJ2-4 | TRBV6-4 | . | TGTGCCAGCAGTGAAGTCGACGGAAACATTCAGTACTTC | CASSEVDGNIQYF